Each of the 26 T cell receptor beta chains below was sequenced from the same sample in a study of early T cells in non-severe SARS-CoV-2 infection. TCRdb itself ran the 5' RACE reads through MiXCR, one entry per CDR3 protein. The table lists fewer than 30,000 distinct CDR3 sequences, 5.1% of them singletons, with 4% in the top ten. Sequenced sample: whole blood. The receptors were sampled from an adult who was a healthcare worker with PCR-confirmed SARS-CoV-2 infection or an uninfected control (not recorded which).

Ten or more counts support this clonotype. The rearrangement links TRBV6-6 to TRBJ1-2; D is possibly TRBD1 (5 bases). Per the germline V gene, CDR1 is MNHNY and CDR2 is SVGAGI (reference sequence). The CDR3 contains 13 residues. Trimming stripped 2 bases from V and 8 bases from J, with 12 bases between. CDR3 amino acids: CASSYVGRDGYTF. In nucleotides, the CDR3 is TGTGCCAGCAGTTACGTGGGCAGGGACGGCTACACCTTC.

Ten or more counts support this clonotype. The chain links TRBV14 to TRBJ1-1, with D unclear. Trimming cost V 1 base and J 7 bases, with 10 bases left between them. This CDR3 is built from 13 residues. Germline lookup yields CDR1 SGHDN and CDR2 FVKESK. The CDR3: CASSQGVSFEAFF. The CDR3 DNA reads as TGTGCCAGCAGCCAAGGGGTCAGCTTTGAAGCTTTCTTT.

Here the CDR3 DNA reads TGCGCCAGCAGCGAGGGAGGGTCGTACACCGGGGAGCTGTTTTTT. Its protein is CASSEGGSYTGELFF. The chain carries TRBV5-1 and TRBJ2-2, with 7 bases aligning to TRBD2. This CDR3 region has 15 residues. Per germline, CDR1 SGHRS and CDR2 YFSETQ. The J segment lost 3 bases and the V segment lost 4 bases, leaving 6 bases of the junction unmatched.

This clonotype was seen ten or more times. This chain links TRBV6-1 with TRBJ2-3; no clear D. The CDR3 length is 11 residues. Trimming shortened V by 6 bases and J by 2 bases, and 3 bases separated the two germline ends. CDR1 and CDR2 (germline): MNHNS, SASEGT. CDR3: CASRNTDTQYF. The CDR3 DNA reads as TGTGCCAGCAGAAACACAGATACGCAGTATTTT.

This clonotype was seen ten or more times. CDR3 loop: CASRQEGEKLFF. The CDR3 DNA reads as TGTGCCAGCAGACAGGAGGGTGAAAAACTGTTTTTT. This rearrangement joins TRBV12-3 or TRBV12-4 to TRBJ1-4, with D possibly TRBD1 on 5 matching bases. CDR3 size: 12 residues. V was trimmed by 6 bases and J by 7 bases, leaving 9 bases between them.

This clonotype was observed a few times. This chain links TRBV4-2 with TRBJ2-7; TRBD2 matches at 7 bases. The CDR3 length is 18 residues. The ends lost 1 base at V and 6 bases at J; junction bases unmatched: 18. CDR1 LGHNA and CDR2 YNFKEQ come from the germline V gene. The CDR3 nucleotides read TGTGCCAGCAGCCAAGGGGAGGGGTCGGGGCGCGGAAGTGGCGAGCAGTACTTC. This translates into CASSQGEGSGRGSGEQYF.

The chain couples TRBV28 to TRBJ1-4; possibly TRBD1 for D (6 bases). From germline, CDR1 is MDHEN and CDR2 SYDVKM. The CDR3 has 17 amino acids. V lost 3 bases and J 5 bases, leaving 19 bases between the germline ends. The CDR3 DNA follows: TGTGCCAGCAGTTTTGACACGAGGGACACACAAAATGAAAAACTGTTTTTT. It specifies CASSFDTRDTQNEKLFF. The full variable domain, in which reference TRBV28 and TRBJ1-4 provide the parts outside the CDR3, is DVKVTQSSRYLVKRTGEKVFLECVQDMDHENMFWYRQDPGLGLRLIYFSYDVKMKEKGDIPEGYSVSREKKERFSLILESASTNQTSMYLCASSFDTRDTQNEKLFFGSGTQLSVL.

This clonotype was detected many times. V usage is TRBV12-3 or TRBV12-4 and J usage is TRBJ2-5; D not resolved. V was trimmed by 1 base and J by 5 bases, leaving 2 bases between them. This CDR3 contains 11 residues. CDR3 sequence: CASSLGETQYF. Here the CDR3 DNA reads TGTGCCAGCAGTTTAGGGGAGACCCAGTACTTC.

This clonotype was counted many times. CDR3 DNA sequence: TGTGCCAGCAGTTACTCAATGTCGCAGGGGTTATACACCGGGGAGCTGTTTTTT. Amino acids: CASSYSMSQGLYTGELFF. The chain has TRBV6-2 or TRBV6-3 and TRBJ2-2; the D gene is possibly TRBD1 (6 bases). The V end lost 0 bases, the J end lost 3 bases, and 17 bases lay between the germline ends. Germline V gives CDR1 MNHEY, CDR2 SVGEGT. The CDR3 is 18 amino acids.

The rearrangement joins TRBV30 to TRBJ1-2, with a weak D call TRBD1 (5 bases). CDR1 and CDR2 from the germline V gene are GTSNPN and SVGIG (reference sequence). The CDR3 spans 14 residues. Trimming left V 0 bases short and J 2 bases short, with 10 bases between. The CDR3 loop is CAWSVRRGNYGYTF. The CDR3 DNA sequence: TGTGCCTGGAGTGTACGTCGGGGGAACTATGGCTACACCTTC.

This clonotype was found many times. In DNA form, the CDR3 reads TGTGCCAGCAGCCAACAAGGGACTAGCGGGGGTACGGAGCAGTACTTC. Protein product: CASSQQGTSGGTEQYF. This rearrangement joins TRBV3-1 to TRBJ2-7; 14 bases are shared with TRBD2. CDR3 length: 16 amino acids. Germline V gives CDR1 LGHDT, CDR2 YNNKEL (reference sequence). The J segment lost 7 bases and the V segment lost 2 bases, leaving 7 bases of the junction unmatched.

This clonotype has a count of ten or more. CDR3 nucleotide sequence: TGTGCCAGCAGCCGGTACAGGGATAACTTCTACAATGAGCAGTTCTTC. Its protein product is CASSRYRDNFYNEQFF. The V call is TRBV4-2, the J call TRBJ2-1; D is perhaps TRBD1 (6 bases). Per the germline V gene, CDR1 is LGHNA and CDR2 is YNFKEQ. The CDR3 consists of 16 residues. Trimming removed 4 bases at V and 3 bases at J, with 16 bases between.

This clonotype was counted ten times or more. For the CDR3, the DNA is TGTGCCAGCAGCTTAGCGGAAGACCACTATGGCTACACCTTC. Translated, it gives CASSLAEDHYGYTF. The chain uses TRBV7-8 and TRBJ1-2, with unresolved D. V was pared by 0 bases and J by 3 bases, with 8 bases between. The germline V gene has CDR1 SGHVS and CDR2 FQNEAQ. This CDR3 has 14 amino acids.

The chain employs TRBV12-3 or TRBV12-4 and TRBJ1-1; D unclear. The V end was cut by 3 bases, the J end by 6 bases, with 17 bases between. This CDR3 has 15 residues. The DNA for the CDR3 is TGTGCCAGCAGTTTCTGGGGATGGAAAAACCCTGAAGCTTTCTTT. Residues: CASSFWGWKNPEAFF.

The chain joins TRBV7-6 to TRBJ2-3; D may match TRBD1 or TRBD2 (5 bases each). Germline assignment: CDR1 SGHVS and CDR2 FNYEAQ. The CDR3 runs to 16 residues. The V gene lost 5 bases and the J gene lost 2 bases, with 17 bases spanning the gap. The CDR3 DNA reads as TGTGCCAGCAGCCCACCCCAGCCGGGGACCACAGATACGCAGTATTTT. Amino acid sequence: CASSPPQPGTTDTQYF. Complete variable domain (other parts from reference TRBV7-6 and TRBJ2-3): GAGVSQSPRYKVTKRGQDVALRCDPISGHVSLYWYRQALGQGPEFLTYFNYEAQQDKSGLPNDRFSAERPEGSISTLTIQRTEQRDSAMYRCASSPPQPGTTDTQYFGPGTRLTVL.

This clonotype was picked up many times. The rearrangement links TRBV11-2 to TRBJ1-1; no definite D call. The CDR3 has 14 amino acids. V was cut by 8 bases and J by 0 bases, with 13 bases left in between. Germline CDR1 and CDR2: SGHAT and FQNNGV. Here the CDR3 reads CASSQDGMNTEAFF. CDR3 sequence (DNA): TGTGCCAGCTCCCAAGATGGGATGAACACTGAAGCTTTCTTT.

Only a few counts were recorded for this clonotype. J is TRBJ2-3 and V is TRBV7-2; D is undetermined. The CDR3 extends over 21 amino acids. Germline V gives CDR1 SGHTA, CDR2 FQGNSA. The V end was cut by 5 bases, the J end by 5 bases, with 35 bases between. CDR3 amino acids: CASSRRLPAGDPIAPRDTQYF. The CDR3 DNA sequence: TGTGCCAGCAGCCGACGCTTACCGGCTGGCGATCCCATAGCTCCGAGAGATACGCAGTATTTT.

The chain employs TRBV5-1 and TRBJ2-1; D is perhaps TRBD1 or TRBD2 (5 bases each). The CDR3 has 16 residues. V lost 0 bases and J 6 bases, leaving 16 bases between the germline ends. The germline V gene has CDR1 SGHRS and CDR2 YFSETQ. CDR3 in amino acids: CASSLGPGLDINEQFF. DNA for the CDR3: TGCGCCAGCAGCTTGGGCCCGGGGCTAGACATCAATGAGCAGTTCTTC. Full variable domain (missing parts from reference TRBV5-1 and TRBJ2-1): KAGVTQTPRYLIKTRGQQVTLSCSPISGHRSVSWYQQTPGQGLQFLFEYFSETQRNKGNFPGRFSGRQFSNSRSEMNVSTLELGDSALYLCASSLGPGLDINEQFFGPGTRLTVL.

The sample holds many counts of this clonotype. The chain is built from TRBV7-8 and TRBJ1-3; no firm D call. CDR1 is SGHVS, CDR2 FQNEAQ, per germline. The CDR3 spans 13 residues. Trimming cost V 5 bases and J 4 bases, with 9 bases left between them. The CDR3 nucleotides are TGTGCCAGCAGCCCCTCACAGGGAAACACCATATATTTT. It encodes CASSPSQGNTIYF.

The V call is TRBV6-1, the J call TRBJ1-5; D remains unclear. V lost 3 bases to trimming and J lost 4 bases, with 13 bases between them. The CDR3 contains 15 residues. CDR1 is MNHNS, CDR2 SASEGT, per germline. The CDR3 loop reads CASSEGSGGNQPQHF. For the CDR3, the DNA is TGTGCCAGCAGTGAGGGATCCGGAGGGAATCAGCCCCAGCATTTT.

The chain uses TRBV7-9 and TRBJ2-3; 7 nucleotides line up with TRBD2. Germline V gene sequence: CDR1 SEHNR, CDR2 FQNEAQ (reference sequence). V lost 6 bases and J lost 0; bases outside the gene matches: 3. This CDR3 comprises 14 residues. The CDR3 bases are TGTGCCAGCAGTACCGGGGGGAGCACAGATACGCAGTATTTT. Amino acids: CASSTGGSTDTQYF.

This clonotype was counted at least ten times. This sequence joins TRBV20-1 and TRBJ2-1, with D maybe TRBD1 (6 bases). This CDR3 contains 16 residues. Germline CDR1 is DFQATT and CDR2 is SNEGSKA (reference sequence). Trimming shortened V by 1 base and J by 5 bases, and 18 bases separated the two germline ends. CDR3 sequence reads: CSARAFLDSANNEQFF. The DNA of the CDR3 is TGCAGTGCTAGAGCTTTCTTGGACAGCGCTAACAATGAGCAGTTCTTC.

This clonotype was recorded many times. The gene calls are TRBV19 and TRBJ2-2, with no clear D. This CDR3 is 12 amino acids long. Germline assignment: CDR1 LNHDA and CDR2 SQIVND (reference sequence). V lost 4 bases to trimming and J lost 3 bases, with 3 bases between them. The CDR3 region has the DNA TGTGCCAGTAGTAAGGACACCGGGGAGCTGTTTTTT. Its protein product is CASSKDTGELFF.

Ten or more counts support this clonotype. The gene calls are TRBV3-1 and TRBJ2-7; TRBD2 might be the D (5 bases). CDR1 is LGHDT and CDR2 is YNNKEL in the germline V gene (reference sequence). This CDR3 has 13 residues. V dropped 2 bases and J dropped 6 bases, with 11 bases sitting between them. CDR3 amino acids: CASSQIEGREQYF. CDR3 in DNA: TGTGCCAGCAGCCAAATTGAGGGCCGCGAGCAGTACTTC.

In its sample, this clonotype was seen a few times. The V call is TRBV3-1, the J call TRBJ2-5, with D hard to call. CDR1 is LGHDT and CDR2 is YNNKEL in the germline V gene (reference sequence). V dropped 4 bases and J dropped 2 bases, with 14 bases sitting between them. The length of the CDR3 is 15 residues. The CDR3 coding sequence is TGTGCCAGCAGCCCCGACACGGACCAACAAGAGACCCAGTACTTC. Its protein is CASSPDTDQQETQYF.

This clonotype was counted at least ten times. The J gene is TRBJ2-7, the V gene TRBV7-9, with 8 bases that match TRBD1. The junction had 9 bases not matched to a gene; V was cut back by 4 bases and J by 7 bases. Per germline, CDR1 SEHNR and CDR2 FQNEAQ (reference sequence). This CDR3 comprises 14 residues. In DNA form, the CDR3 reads TGTGCCAGCAGCTCAGGACAGGGTCTATGGGAGCAGTACTTC. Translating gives CASSSGQGLWEQYF.